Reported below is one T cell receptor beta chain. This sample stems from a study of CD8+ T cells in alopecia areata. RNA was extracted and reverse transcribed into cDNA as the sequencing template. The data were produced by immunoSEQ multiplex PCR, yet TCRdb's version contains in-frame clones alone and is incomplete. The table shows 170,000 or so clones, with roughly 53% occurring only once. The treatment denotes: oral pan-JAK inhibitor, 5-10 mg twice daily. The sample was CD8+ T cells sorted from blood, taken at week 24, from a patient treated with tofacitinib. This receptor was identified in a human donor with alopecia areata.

CDR3 sequence (DNA): TGTGCCAGTAGTATCTCAGGAATCACTGAAGCTTTCTTT. It encodes CASSISGITEAFF. V is TRBV19 and J is TRBJ1-1; no reliable D call. This CDR3 comprises 13 residues. Germline V gives CDR1 LNHDA, CDR2 SQIVND (reference sequence). Trimming took off 3 bases at V and 4 bases at J, with 9 bases between the two ends.